The 10 T cell receptor beta chains below were found in one sample sequenced in a study of T-cell reconstitution after alpha-beta-depleted transplantation in children. Preparation of the TCRbeta library used unique molecular identifiers. TCRdb reanalysed the PCR reads using MiXCR and keeps one entry per CDR3 protein. This sample carries around 600,000 distinct CDR3 sequences, more than 20% of them seen once, and the ten largest clones take 11% to 15%. The material sequenced was PBMCs, mostly from graft donor cells, taken 360 days after TCRalphabeta/CD19-depleted stem cell transplant. Every receptor here comes from a boy under two years old who had a stem cell transplant for acute myeloid leukemia, so the T cells may come from the graft donor.

In its sample, this clonotype was seen a few times. The V call is TRBV24-1, the J call TRBJ2-1; the D is unclear. Trimming took off 4 bases at V and 6 bases at J, with 15 bases between the two ends. The CDR3 is 15 residues long. The germline CDR1 and CDR2 sequences are KGHDR and SFDVKD. In DNA, the CDR3 is TGTGCCACCAGTGACCCCCGACGGCTTGGCAATGAGCAGTTCTTC. This sequence encodes CATSDPRRLGNEQFF.

The chain uses TRBV11-2 and TRBJ2-7, with TRBD1 matching 12 bases. CDR1 and CDR2 from the germline V gene are SGHAT and FQNNGV. The CDR3 runs to 16 residues. J lost 5 bases, V lost 5 bases, and 10 bases had no gene match. CDR3 sequence reads: CASSRPGQGAHNEQYV. As DNA, the CDR3 is TGTGCCAGCAGCCGGCCGGGACAGGGGGCGCATAACGAGCAGTACGTC.

This clonotype was found many times. The gene calls are TRBV18 and TRBJ2-3; 12 nucleotides line up with TRBD2. Germline V CDR1 and CDR2: KGHSH, LQKENI. V gave up 8 bases and J gave up 3 bases; unmatched junction bases: 9. The CDR3 length is 16 residues. CDR3 region: CASSPTSGGRTDTQYF. The CDR3 DNA follows: TGTGCCAGCAGTCCGACTAGCGGGGGACGTACAGATACGCAGTATTTT.

This clonotype was picked up a small number of times. The gene calls are TRBV4-3 and TRBJ1-1, with D possibly TRBD1 on 5 matching bases. Germline assignment: CDR1 LGHNA and CDR2 YSLEER. The CDR3 runs 14 residues. V dropped 0 bases and J dropped 3 bases, with 8 bases sitting between them. The CDR3 DNA follows: TGCGCCAGCAGCCAAGACAGGGTCGACACTGAAGCTTTCTTT. Translated, it gives CASSQDRVDTEAFF.

The chain employs TRBV7-9 and TRBJ2-1; 7 bases fit TRBD2. V dropped 4 bases and J dropped 15; count of bases not matched to a gene: 15. CDR1 SEHNR and CDR2 FQNEAQ come from the germline V gene (reference sequence). This CDR3 has 14 amino acids. Written as DNA, the CDR3 is TGTGCCAGCAGCTCACATGACTACCGCGGGGGATGGTTCTTC. Its protein product is CASSSHDYRGGWFF. The full variable domain, completed using reference TRBV7-9 and TRBJ2-1, is DTGVSQNPRHKITKRGQNVTFRCDPISEHNRLYWYRQTLGQGPEFLTYFQNEAQLEKSRLLSDRFSAERPKGSFSTLEIQRTEQGDSAMYLCASSSHDYRGGWFFGPGTRLTVL.

This clonotype has a count of ten or more. The gene calls are TRBV29-1 and TRBJ2-2, with a possible D match to TRBD1 (5 bases). V was clipped by 7 bases and J by 5 bases, with 11 bases between them. The germline V gene has CDR1 SQVTM and CDR2 ANQGSEA. The CDR3 is 12 amino acids. The CDR3 bases are TGCAGCGGTGGCAGGGAAACCGGGGAGCTGTTTTTT. Translating gives CSGGRETGELFF.

There are many counts of this clonotype. This sequence joins TRBV6-1 and TRBJ2-3, with D hard to call. The V end lost 5 bases, the J end lost 2 bases, and 11 bases lay between the germline ends. The CDR3 spans 14 residues. Germline loops: CDR1 MNHNS, CDR2 SASEGT. CDR3 sequence reads: CASSTMGYTDTQYF. The CDR3 DNA follows: TGTGCCAGCAGTACGATGGGGTACACAGATACGCAGTATTTT.

The V call is TRBV11-2, the J call TRBJ2-5; maybe TRBD2 (6 bases). There are 12 residues in the CDR3. Trimming pared 8 bases from V and 5 bases from J, leaving 12 bases between. Germline-derived CDR1 and CDR2 are SGHAT and FQNNGV. The CDR3 is CASLGGPETQYF. The CDR3 DNA is TGTGCCAGCCTGGGGGGACCGGAGACCCAGTACTTC.

The chain recombines TRBV10-3 with TRBJ1-1; tentative D call: TRBD1 (5 bases). Trimming shortened V by 6 bases and J by 1 base, and 9 bases separated the two germline ends. Germline V gene lookup returns CDR1 ENHRY and CDR2 SYGVKD. This CDR3 is 13 amino acids long. CDR3 loop: CAIRKQENTEAFF. For the CDR3, the DNA is TGTGCCATCAGGAAACAGGAGAACACTGAAGCTTTCTTT.

This clonotype came up a few times. This chain uses TRBV12-3 or TRBV12-4 with TRBJ1-5; TRBD1 agrees at 7 bases. The CDR3 runs to 16 residues. The V gene end was trimmed by 6 bases and the J gene end by 3 bases; junction bases not matched to a gene: 11. CDR3 DNA sequence: TGTGCCAGCAGCCACTCGGAGGGGGCTAACAATCAGCCCCAGCATTTT. This gives the protein CASSHSEGANNQPQHF.